A single sample gave rise to the 32 T cell receptor beta chains below, sequenced in a study of blood T cell repertoires in COVID-19. Sequenced by immunoSEQ multiplex PCR; TCRdb stores in-frame clones only, minus some. This table has approximately 200,000 clones, 75% to 85% appearing once. Sample: PBMCs or T cells enriched from blood (not recorded which). Receptors were obtained from a man aged 35-49 years who had recovered from COVID-19.

This chain links TRBV19 with TRBJ1-1, with D possibly matching TRBD1 (5 bases). The CDR3 is 13 residues long. V gave up 4 bases and J gave up 1 base, with 7 bases separating them. Germline loops: CDR1 LNHDA, CDR2 SQIVND (reference sequence). The CDR3 DNA reads as TGTGCCAGTAGTACAGACAGGAACACTGAAGCTTTCTTT. Protein sequence: CASSTDRNTEAFF.

In this sample, this clone turned up a few times. The chain couples TRBV12-5 to TRBJ2-1, with 7 bases matching TRBD2. The germline CDR1 and CDR2 sequences are LGHNT and FRNRAP. Trimming cost V 3 bases and J 7 bases; bases outside gene matches: 9. This CDR3 has 15 residues. CDR3 sequence reads: CASGFGSGGGNEQFF. In nucleotides, the CDR3 is TGTGCTAGTGGTTTTGGGTCGGGAGGTGGAAATGAGCAGTTCTTC.

The chain couples TRBV6-6 to TRBJ1-2; D ambiguous. The CDR3 runs to 11 residues. Per the germline V gene, CDR1 is MNHNY and CDR2 is SVGAGI (reference sequence). With 5 bases removed from V and 7 bases from J, the gap between germline ends came to 8 bases. CDR3 in amino acids: CASSREAGYTF. DNA of the CDR3: TGTGCCAGCAGTCGAGAAGCTGGCTACACCTTC.

The chain links TRBV2 to TRBJ2-7; TRBD2 aligns across 11 bases. J lost 6 bases, V lost 6 bases, and 19 bases had no gene match. Germline-derived CDR1 and CDR2 are SNHLY and FYNNEI. CDR3 length: 18 amino acids. The CDR3 region is CASSERGVAGGRRSEQYF. CDR3 in DNA: TGTGCCAGCAGCGAAAGGGGGGTAGCGGGAGGGAGACGGAGCGAGCAGTACTTC.

The chain couples TRBV5-1 to TRBJ2-5; 12 positions agree with TRBD2. Per germline, CDR1 SGHRS and CDR2 YFSETQ. The CDR3 is 15 amino acids. Trimming took 1 base from V and 4 from J; bases not matched to a gene: 2. DNA of the CDR3: TGCGCCAGCAGCTTGATGGGACTAGCGGGAGAGACCCAGTACTTC. Translating gives CASSLMGLAGETQYF.

This chain links TRBV5-1 with TRBJ2-3; 10 bases fit TRBD2. This CDR3 is built from 15 residues. Germline V lookup: CDR1 SGHRS, CDR2 YFSETQ. The V segment lost 5 bases and the J segment 4 bases; nucleotides outside the gene matches: 7. The CDR3 nucleotides are TGCGCCAGCAGAATGGCTAGCGGGAGATCAGATACGCAGTATTTT. Translation gives CASRMASGRSDTQYF.

V usage is TRBV7-9 and J usage is TRBJ1-4; TRBD1 aligns across 7 bases. In germline, CDR1 is SEHNR, CDR2 FQNEAQ (reference sequence). J gave up 4 bases and V 1 base, and 3 bases lay outside the gene matches. The CDR3 runs 15 residues. This chain's CDR3 is CASSLGQGDNEKLFF. The DNA of the CDR3 is TGTGCCAGCAGCTTAGGGCAGGGGGATAATGAAAAACTGTTTTTT.

V and J are TRBV7-9 and TRBJ1-5; no clear D. This CDR3 contains 13 residues. V was clipped by 5 bases and J by 9 bases, with 14 bases between them. The germline gives CDR1 SEHNR, CDR2 FQNEAQ (reference sequence). CDR3 protein: CASSNTGIAPQHF. In nucleotides, the CDR3 is TGTGCCAGCAGCAATACCGGGATTGCGCCCCAGCATTTT.

This chain links TRBV18 with TRBJ2-5, with D tentatively TRBD1 (6 bases). In germline, CDR1 is KGHSH, CDR2 LQKENI. The CDR3 loop spans 14 amino acids. Trimming pared 4 bases from V and 4 bases from J, leaving 13 bases between. The CDR3 loop reads CASSLKQGGETQYF. The CDR3, as DNA: TGTGCCAGCTCACTTAAACAGGGTGGAGAGACCCAGTACTTC.

This clone was recorded a few times. This chain links TRBV11-1 with TRBJ2-7, with 9 bases matching TRBD1. The J segment lost 2 bases and the V segment lost 0 bases, leaving 11 bases of the junction unmatched. From germline, CDR1 is SGHAT and CDR2 FQDESV (reference sequence). CDR3 length equals 18 residues. CDR3: CASSLAGTGKSSAYEQYF. The DNA of the CDR3 is TGTGCCAGCAGCTTAGCGGGGACAGGGAAGTCCTCGGCCTACGAGCAGTACTTC.

This sequence joins TRBV7-9 and TRBJ1-1; maybe TRBD1 (6 bases). Trimming stripped 5 bases from V and 8 bases from J, with 12 bases between. The CDR3 contains 12 residues. Germline CDR1 is SEHNR and CDR2 is FQNEAQ (reference sequence). CDR3 sequence: CASSINREEAFF. CDR3 nucleotide sequence: TGTGCCAGCAGCATCAACAGGGAGGAAGCTTTCTTT.

The chain employs TRBV2 and TRBJ2-7, with D unclear. The V gene lost 7 bases and the J gene lost 3 bases, with 13 bases spanning the gap. Germline CDR1 and CDR2: SNHLY and FYNNEI. CDR3 length: 13 residues. The CDR3 is CASTYRRGYEQYF. The CDR3 DNA follows: TGTGCCAGCACCTATCGGCGCGGCTACGAGCAGTACTTC.

The V gene is TRBV18, the J gene TRBJ1-1, with D tentatively TRBD1 (5 bases). Germline-derived CDR1 and CDR2 are KGHSH and LQKENI. CDR3 size: 14 residues. V dropped 2 bases and J dropped 7 bases, with 14 bases sitting between them. CDR3 sequence reads: CASSPKTWTIEAFF. The CDR3 nucleotides are TGTGCCAGCTCACCAAAAACGTGGACAATTGAAGCTTTCTTT.

The rearrangement joins TRBV7-8 to TRBJ2-2, with 9 bases identical to TRBD2. The CDR3 runs 16 residues. Germline trimming cut 1 base from V and 4 bases from J; bases unmatched to any gene: 4. CDR1 and CDR2 from the germline V gene are SGHVS and FQNEAQ. The CDR3 DNA sequence: TGTGCCAGCAGCTTAGTGACTAGCGGCAGCACCGGGGAGCTGTTTTTT. Its protein is CASSLVTSGSTGELFF.

This rearrangement joins TRBV6-1 to TRBJ1-2; D call uncertain. The CDR3 is 12 residues long. Germline V gives CDR1 MNHNS, CDR2 SASEGT. V dropped 1 base and J dropped 6 bases, with 6 bases sitting between them. CDR3 sequence reads: CASSEGGNGYTF. The CDR3 region has the DNA TGTGCCAGCAGTGAAGGAGGGAATGGCTACACCTTC.

The V and J genes are TRBV4-2 and TRBJ2-5, with D possibly TRBD2 on 5 matching bases. This CDR3 comprises 17 residues. Germline CDR1 LGHNA, CDR2 YNFKEQ. V was cut by 0 bases and J by 0 bases, with 14 bases left in between. The CDR3, as DNA: TGTGCCAGCAGCCAAGATACGGGCTGGAGGTACCAAGAGACCCAGTACTTC. This codes for CASSQDTGWRYQETQYF.

This clone was counted between two and nine times. The CDR3 loop is CASSSGLGGSGNTIYF. The CDR3 nucleotides read TGTGCCAGCAGCTCCGGGCTAGGGGGCTCTGGAAACACCATATATTTT. This chain joins TRBV9 and TRBJ1-3; a weak D match, TRBD1 (6 bases). Trimming left V 4 bases short and J 0 bases short, with 14 bases between. The CDR3 extends over 16 amino acids. Germline CDR1 and CDR2: SGDLS and YYNGEE.

The chain has TRBV27 and TRBJ1-1; D not certain. CDR3 length equals 14 residues. V was pared by 2 bases and J by 4 bases, with 11 bases between. Looked up from germline, CDR1 is MNHEY and CDR2 is SMNVEV (reference sequence). Written as DNA, the CDR3 is TGTGCCAGCAGTTTAACCTCAGTCAGCACTGAAGCTTTCTTT. Protein product: CASSLTSVSTEAFF.

The table lists this clone with a few counts. The V gene is TRBV11-3, the J gene TRBJ2-3; tentative D call: TRBD1 (5 bases). This CDR3 is 13 amino acids long. CDR1 and CDR2 from the germline V gene are SGHNT and YENEEA. The V end was cut by 5 bases, the J end by 5 bases, with 11 bases between. The CDR3 nucleotides read TGTGCCAGCAGCCTCACTCAGGGAGATACGCAGTATTTT. This translates into CASSLTQGDTQYF. Based on the CDR3 plus reference TRBV11-3 and TRBJ2-3, the full variable domain is EAGVVQSPRYKIIEKKQPVAFWCNPISGHNTLYWYLQNLGQGPELLIRYENEEAVDDSQLPKDRFSAERLKGVDSTLKIQPAELGDSAVYLCASSLTQGDTQYFGPGTRLTVL.

The chain couples TRBV3-1 (or the pseudogene TRBV3-2) to TRBJ1-1, with 8 bases that match TRBD1. CDR1 is LGHDT, CDR2 YNNKEL, per germline (reference sequence). With 1 base clipped from V and 10 bases from J, the junction kept 11 bases outside the gene matches. The CDR3 extends over 15 amino acids. CDR3 nucleotide sequence: TGTGCCAGCAGCCAAGCTGGGACAGGTCAGGGGGGAGCTTTCTTT. It encodes CASSQAGTGQGGAFF.

This clone was seen only once. V and J are TRBV28 and TRBJ1-1, with D perhaps TRBD1 (6 bases). Trimming shortened V by 7 bases and J by 4 bases, and 13 bases separated the two germline ends. Germline V CDR1 and CDR2: MDHEN, SYDVKM. This CDR3 region has 13 residues. CDR3 amino acids: CASNRGAGTEAFF. The CDR3 DNA reads as TGTGCCAGCAATCGGGGGGCTGGCACTGAAGCTTTCTTT.

This rearrangement joins TRBV19 to TRBJ1-5; 7 nucleotides agree with TRBD1. The V gene end was trimmed by 6 bases and the J gene end by 6 bases; junction bases not matched to a gene: 8. Germline CDR1 is LNHDA and CDR2 is SQIVND (reference sequence). The CDR3 is made up of 14 amino acids. CDR3 sequence: CASSGRQGGQPQHF. CDR3 DNA: TGTGCCAGTAGCGGTAGACAGGGCGGTCAGCCCCAGCATTTT.

The V call is TRBV19, the J call TRBJ2-7; 7 nucleotides agree with TRBD1. J was trimmed by 2 bases and V by 7 bases; bases with no gene match: 8. The CDR3 contains 14 residues. The germline V gene encodes CDR1 LNHDA and CDR2 SQIVND (reference sequence). The CDR3 coding sequence is TGTGCCAGTACTCCGGGACAGTTTACCTACGAGCAGTACTTC. Translated: CASTPGQFTYEQYF.

V is TRBV10-1 and J is TRBJ2-5; TRBD1 aligns across 8 bases. Germline trimming cut 2 bases from V and 2 bases from J; bases unmatched to any gene: 4. Per the germline V gene, CDR1 is WNHNN and CDR2 is SYGVQD (reference sequence). There are 15 residues in the CDR3. In DNA form, the CDR3 reads TGCGCCAGCAGTGAGGGGAGGACAGGGCAAGAGACCCAGTACTTC. It is translated as CASSEGRTGQETQYF.

The rearrangement links TRBV7-9 to TRBJ1-2; 7 positions agree with TRBD1. Germline lookup yields CDR1 SEHNR and CDR2 FQNEAQ (reference sequence). The CDR3 covers 16 residues. Losses at the gene ends were 5 bases for V and 2 bases for J; bases not matched to a gene: 11. In nucleotides, the CDR3 is TGTGCCAGCAGCCCGTTTTCCGGGACAGAGAACTATGGCTACACCTTC. Translating it yields CASSPFSGTENYGYTF.

The gene calls are TRBV5-1 and TRBJ2-3, with 12 positions matching TRBD1. This CDR3 is 21 amino acids long. The V gene end was trimmed by 4 bases and the J gene end by 3 bases; junction bases not matched to a gene: 21. Germline CDR1 is SGHRS and CDR2 is YFSETQ. The CDR3 sequence: CASSRGYGTGGPNRWTDTQYF. CDR3 in DNA: TGCGCCAGCAGCCGGGGCTATGGGACAGGGGGCCCCAACAGGTGGACAGATACGCAGTATTTT. Complete variable domain (other parts from reference TRBV5-1 and TRBJ2-3): KAGVTQTPRYLIKTRGQQVTLSCSPISGHRSVSWYQQTPGQGLQFLFEYFSETQRNKGNFPGRFSGRQFSNSRSEMNVSTLELGDSALYLCASSRGYGTGGPNRWTDTQYFGPGTRLTVL.

In its sample, this clone was seen a few times. This chain links TRBV19 with TRBJ1-5; D is possibly TRBD1 (6 bases). Germline CDR1 and CDR2: LNHDA and SQIVND (reference sequence). The CDR3 consists of 14 residues. V was trimmed by 3 bases and J by 6 bases, leaving 12 bases between them. The DNA of the CDR3 is TGTGCCAGTAGTATTGGGGGCGAAGGTCAGCCCCAGCATTTT. This sequence encodes CASSIGGEGQPQHF.

Turning to this clone: The sample contains more than one DNA sequence encoding this CDR3. The V call is TRBV30, the J call TRBJ1-2; no definite D call. From germline, CDR1 is GTSNPN and CDR2 SVGIG (reference sequence). The CDR3 consists of 13 residues. The V end lost 0 bases, the J end lost 0 bases, and 5 bases lay between the germline ends. CDR3 residues: CAWSVQSNYGYTF. The CDR3 nucleotides are TGTGCCTGGAGTGTACAATCTAACTATGGCTACACCTTC.

On this clone: The limits of the CDR3 on the DNA are not certain, so only TCRdb's listed CDR3 is given. The chain joins TRBV6-5 to TRBJ1-1. The CDR3 length equals 12 residues, ends included. The germline gives CDR1 MNHEY, CDR2 SVGAGI. This chain's CDR3 is CASSTSHTEAFF.

V gene TRBV30 combines with J gene TRBJ2-5, with D possibly being TRBD2 (6 bases). Per germline, CDR1 GTSNPN and CDR2 SVGIG (reference sequence). The CDR3 loop spans 13 amino acids. V dropped 5 bases and J dropped 5 bases, with 15 bases sitting between them. Written as DNA, the CDR3 is TGTGCCTGGGGTGGGACTGGAATGGAGACCCAGTACTTC. Translated: CAWGGTGMETQYF.

This clone was seen at least ten times. The V and J genes are TRBV12-5 and TRBJ1-1; no clear D. The V gene lost 6 bases and the J gene lost 6 bases, with 11 bases spanning the gap. CDR1 is LGHNT and CDR2 is FRNRAP in the germline V gene. There are 12 residues in the CDR3. CDR3 region: CASGPGLAEAFF. CDR3 DNA sequence: TGTGCTAGTGGCCCCGGACTAGCTGAAGCTTTCTTT.

V gene TRBV28 combines with J gene TRBJ2-2; D gene unclear. Germline V gene data show CDR1 as MDHEN and CDR2 as SYDVKM. With 4 bases removed from V and 1 base from J, the gap between germline ends came to 10 bases. The CDR3 consists of 15 residues. The CDR3 DNA sequence: TGTGCCAGCAGTTCGTATTACGGGAACACCGGGGAGCTGTTTTTT. Amino acid sequence: CASSSYYGNTGELFF.